The 8 T cell receptor beta chains reported below all come from one sample, sequenced in a study of beta chain features in type 1 diabetes. TCRB transcripts that were expressed got sequenced, as all of the isolated RNA had been reverse transcribed. Some clones are missing from TCRdb's copy, which holds only in-frame ones; the method was immunoSEQ multiplex PCR. The sample contains approximately 150,000 clones, 10% to 15% of which appear only once. These receptors' antigens are unknown. Study-level findings and limits: Type 1 diabetes patients had TCRB CDR3s that were shorter (moderately but significantly so) in all four CD4+ subsets.

The source material was central memory CD4+ T cells from blood. These receptors were taken from a man aged 18-30 years with type 1 diabetes.

V is TRBV6-5 and J is TRBJ1-2; D is perhaps TRBD1 (5 bases). From germline, CDR1 is MNHEY and CDR2 SVGAGI. The CDR3 sequence is 14 residues long. Trimming removed 10 bases from V and 4 bases from J, with 19 bases in between. Here the CDR3 reads CATLGGDTIYGYTF. The CDR3 DNA follows: TGTGCCACCCTGGGAGGGGATACGATCTATGGCTACACCTTC.

This chain connects TRBV5-6 to TRBJ2-7; possible D gene TRBD2, 5 bases. From germline, CDR1 is SGHDT and CDR2 YYEEEE. CDR3 length: 17 amino acids. With 0 bases removed from V and 2 bases from J, the gap between germline ends came to 18 bases. Here the CDR3 reads CASSLVSSGEWTYEQYF. The CDR3 coding sequence is TGTGCCAGCAGCTTGGTGTCCAGTGGGGAGTGGACCTACGAGCAGTACTTC. The whole variable domain, remainder taken from reference TRBV5-6 and TRBJ2-7, is DAGVTQSPTHLIKTRGQQVTLRCSPKSGHDTVSWYQQALGQGPQFIFQYYEEEERQRGNFPDRFSGHQFPNYSSELNVNALLLGDSALYLCASSLVSSGEWTYEQYFGPGTRLTVT.

The genes are TRBV5-1 and TRBJ2-1; 7 nucleotides align to TRBD1. Germline CDR1 is SGHRS and CDR2 is YFSETQ. The CDR3 consists of 15 residues. V lost 4 bases, J lost 4 bases, and 8 bases stayed unmatched. CDR3 residues: CASSTTGQPYNEQFF. CDR3 DNA: TGCGCCAGCAGCACCACGGGACAGCCGTACAATGAGCAGTTCTTC. Full variable domain (rest looked up from reference TRBV5-1 and TRBJ2-1): KAGVTQTPRYLIKTRGQQVTLSCSPISGHRSVSWYQQTPGQGLQFLFEYFSETQRNKGNFPGRFSGRQFSNSRSEMNVSTLELGDSALYLCASSTTGQPYNEQFFGPGTRLTVL.

The chain joins TRBV19 to TRBJ1-1, with TRBD1 matching 10 bases. CDR3 length: 16 amino acids. Looked up from germline, CDR1 is LNHDA and CDR2 is SQIVND (reference sequence). The J segment lost 5 bases and the V segment lost 1 base, leaving 7 bases of the junction unmatched. DNA of the CDR3: TGTGCCAGTAGTATAGGGGACAGGGGATATGGAACTGAAGCTTTCTTT. Protein: CASSIGDRGYGTEAFF.

This clone was picked up a small number of times. DNA for the CDR3: TGTGCCAGCTCACAGGGGCAGGGCCGAGGCTACACCTTC. Translation: CASSQGQGRGYTF. The genes are TRBV18 and TRBJ1-2; D might be TRBD1 (5 bases). Germline values: CDR1 KGHSH, CDR2 LQKENI. The CDR3 runs 13 residues. The V gene lost 4 bases and the J gene lost 8 bases, with 14 bases spanning the gap. The complete variable domain, with remaining parts taken from reference TRBV18 and TRBJ1-2, reads NAGVMQNPRHLVRRRGQEARLRCSPMKGHSHVYWYRQLPEEGLKFMVYLQKENIIDESGMPKERFSAEFPKEGPSILRIQQVVRGDSAAYFCASSQGQGRGYTFGSGTRLTVV.

This clone came up a few times. This rearrangement joins TRBV15 to TRBJ1-6; 9 positions agree with TRBD1. The CDR3 is 14 amino acids. Germline CDR1 reads LNHNV; CDR2 reads YYDKDF (reference sequence). Trimming at V came to 5 bases and at J to 10 bases, leaving 6 bases not matched to a gene. This chain's CDR3 is CATSWGQGLSPLHF. The CDR3 DNA follows: TGTGCCACCAGCTGGGGACAGGGTTTGTCACCCCTCCACTTT.

This clone occurred a few times. The chain uses TRBV18 and TRBJ2-6; 7 bases map to TRBD2. The germline CDR1 and CDR2 sequences are KGHSH and LQKENI. V was pared by 4 bases and J by 1 base, with 7 bases of the junction left unmatched. The CDR3 totals 17 residues. The CDR3 nucleotides are TGTGCCAGCTCACAGTCGCGGGGGATTTCTGGGGCCAACGTCCTGACTTTC. Translating it yields CASSQSRGISGANVLTF.

This sequence joins TRBV30 and TRBJ1-1; D possibly corresponds to TRBD1 (6 bases). Trimming took off 3 bases at V and 5 bases at J, with 19 bases between the two ends. This CDR3 has 15 amino acids. Per germline, CDR1 GTSNPN and CDR2 SVGIG (reference sequence). CDR3 in amino acids: CAWSPFGGGRTEAFF. The DNA of the CDR3 is TGTGCCTGGAGCCCCTTCGGAGGGGGAAGGACTGAAGCTTTCTTT.